This entry features one TCR beta chain sequence. Antigen specificity is unknown. Separate from the 666-subject first cohort, the roughly 120-subject validation cohort was the one that the donors belonged to. This sample was included in a study of cytomegalovirus exposure and HLA in healthy donors. General study results and limits: TCR beta chains numbering 164 were designated cytomegalovirus-associated.

Data came from immunoSEQ multiplex PCR; TCRdb stores just in-frame clones and leaves some out. The sample shows some 140,000 clones, 70% to 90% of them seen only once. This sequence originates from a woman aged 25 to 45 in good health and CMV-seronegative. The sample comprised PBMCs.

This CDR3 is CASREQGSNEKLFF. The CDR3 nucleotides are TGCGCCAGCAGGGAACAGGGGAGTAATGAAAAACTGTTTTTT. V and J are TRBV5-1 and TRBJ1-4; TRBD1 agrees at 7 bases. Germline V CDR1 and CDR2: SGHRS, YFSETQ. The CDR3 runs 14 residues. V shed 5 bases and J 4 bases; nucleotides not matched to a gene: 5. The complete variable domain, with remaining parts taken from reference TRBV5-1 and TRBJ1-4, reads KAGVTQTPRYLIKTRGQQVTLSCSPISGHRSVSWYQQTPGQGLQFLFEYFSETQRNKGNFPGRFSGRQFSNSRSEMNVSTLELGDSALYLCASREQGSNEKLFFGSGTQLSVL.